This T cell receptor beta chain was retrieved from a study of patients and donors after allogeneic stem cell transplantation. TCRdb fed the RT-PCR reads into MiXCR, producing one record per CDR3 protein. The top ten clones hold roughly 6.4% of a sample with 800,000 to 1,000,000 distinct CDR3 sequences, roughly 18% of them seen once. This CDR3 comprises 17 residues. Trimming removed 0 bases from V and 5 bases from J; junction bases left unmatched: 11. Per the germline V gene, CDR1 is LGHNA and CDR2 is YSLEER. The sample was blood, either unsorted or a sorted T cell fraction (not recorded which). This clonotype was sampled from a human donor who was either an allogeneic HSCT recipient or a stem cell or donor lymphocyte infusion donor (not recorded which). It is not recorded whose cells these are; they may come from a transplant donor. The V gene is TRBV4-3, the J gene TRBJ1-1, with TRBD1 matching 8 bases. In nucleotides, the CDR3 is TGCGCCAGCAGCCAAGATAGGGGGCTAGACAGGGGAACTGAAGCTTTCTTT. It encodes CASSQDRGLDRGTEAFF.